Listed here is a single TCR beta chain. Its matching antigen is unknown. The data derive from a study of T cell responses to AZD1222 COVID-19 vaccine. Notes on the study in general: Clonal diversity was possibly underestimated, and white British individuals and females predominated among donors.

The CDR3 extends over 14 amino acids. Germline CDR1 and CDR2: LGHDT and YNNKEL (reference sequence). The germline V and J ends were trimmed by 1 base and 7 bases, with 13 bases remaining between them. Assay: immunoSEQ multiplex PCR; the TCRdb copy retains only in-frame clones and omits some. The sample lists tens of thousands of clones; more than 85% were seen once. The material was peripheral blood, obtained 28 days after the second AZD1222 dose. This TCR was sampled from an adult who received the AZD1222 COVID-19 vaccine. J is TRBJ1-2 and V is TRBV3-1 (or the pseudogene TRBV3-2), with D possibly TRBD1 on 6 matching bases. CDR3 DNA: TGTGCCAGCAGCCAAGTGAGGGGGGAAGGTGGCTACACCTTC. It codes for CASSQVRGEGGYTF.